Here is one TCR beta chain with its context. These data originate in a study of blood T cell repertoires in COVID-19. Study as a whole: The analysed material was cDNA or gDNA that came from T cells, B-cell-depleted T cells, or PBMCs.

Germline V gene data show CDR1 as MNHNY and CDR2 as SVGAGI (reference sequence). The CDR3 extends over 13 amino acids. The V and J ends lost 6 bases and 0 bases respectively, with 8 bases between them. In the source study's methods: Amplification of reference gene primers provided the estimated nucleated cell counts. Only in-frame clones appear in the TCRdb table, and some are missing; sequencing was by immunoSEQ multiplex PCR. D and trimming were read from the DNA, whereas the V and J calls and clone size are those reported in that table. The sample includes over 90,000 clones, about 89% of them seen just once.

The source is a human donor in a cohort sampled during active COVID-19. The sequenced material came from peripheral blood. The chain carries TRBV6-6 and TRBJ2-5; a weak D match, TRBD1 (5 bases). CDR3 in DNA: TGTGCCAGCAGAGACAGTGACCAAGAGACCCAGTACTTC. It yields the protein CASRDSDQETQYF.